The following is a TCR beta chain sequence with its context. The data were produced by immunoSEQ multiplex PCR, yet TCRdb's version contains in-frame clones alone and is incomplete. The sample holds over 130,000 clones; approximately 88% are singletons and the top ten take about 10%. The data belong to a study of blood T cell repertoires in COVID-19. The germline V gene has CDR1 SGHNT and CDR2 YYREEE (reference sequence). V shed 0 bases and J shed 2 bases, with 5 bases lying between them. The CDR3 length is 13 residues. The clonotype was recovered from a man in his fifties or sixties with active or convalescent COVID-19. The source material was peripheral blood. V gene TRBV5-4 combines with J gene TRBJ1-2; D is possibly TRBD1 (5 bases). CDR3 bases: TGTGCCAGCAGCTTGGACAGGAACTATGGCTACACCTTC. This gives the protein CASSLDRNYGYTF.